This is a list of T cell receptor beta chains from one sample in a study of T cell repertoires in aging, cancer and after chemotherapy. TCRdb itself ran the multiplex PCR reads through MiXCR, one entry per CDR3 protein. This sample has 740 or so distinct CDR3 sequences, with approximately 20% found just once. The sequencing sample was made of blood. These TCRs come from a human donor with a blood cancer. Each CDR3 is given with its conserved first and last residue. D genes are given only for firm matches. Expanded clones get a size class; other rows say once, few or many, or leave the size out.

>TRBJ2-5|TRBV20-1|-|-
CSAPRGKETQYF
TGCAGTGCCCCGAGAGGGAAAGAGACCCAGTACTTC
>TRBJ2-5|TRBV28|few|-
CASSGETQYF
TGTGCCAGCTCCGGTGAGACCCAGTACTTC
>TRBJ2-3|TRBV5-1|-|TRBD2
CASSPASGGPTDTQYF
TGCGCCAGCAGCCCCGCTAGCGGAGGGCCCACAGATACGCAGTATTTT
>TRBJ1-5|TRBV6-1|large|-
CASSSHQPQHF
TGTGCCAGCAGTTCTCATCAGCCCCAGCATTTT
>TRBJ2-7|TRBV4-2|once|TRBD1
CASSQIIGTGGGEQYF
TGTGCCAGCAGCCAAATAATCGGGACAGGGGGCGGCGAGCAGTACTTC
>TRBJ1-3|TRBV7-9|-|-
CASGTVSSGNTIYF
TGTGCCAGCGGGACGGTTAGCTCTGGAAACACCATATATTTT
>TRBJ2-2|TRBV6-5|large|-
CASTRGGSTGELFF
TGTGCCAGCACCAGAGGAGGGTCGACCGGGGAGCTGTTTTTT
>TRBJ1-5|TRBV6-2/TRBV6-3|medium-sized|-
CASTDWRGQPQHF
TGTGCCAGCACCGACTGGCGGGGCCAGCCCCAGCATTTT
>TRBJ1-1|TRBV18|medium-sized|-
CASSQSTGSSTEAFF
TGTGCCAGCTCACAATCCACAGGGTCGAGCACTGAAGCTTTCTTT
>TRBJ2-7|TRBV7-9|medium-sized|-
CASSLAGPGLTYEQYF
TGTGCCAGCAGCCTAGCTGGTCCAGGTCTTACCTACGAGCAGTACTTC
>TRBJ1-2|TRBV5-6|medium-sized|TRBD1
CASSLMSGGYGYTF
TGTGCCAGCAGCTTGATGTCAGGGGGATATGGCTACACCTTC
>TRBJ1-1|TRBV7-9|-|TRBD1
CASSAGTGGTEAFF
TGTGCCAGCAGCGCCGGGACAGGGGGTACTGAAGCTTTCTTT
>TRBJ1-1|TRBV5-4|large|-
CASSLDRTNTEAFF
TGTGCCAGCAGCTTGGACAGGACGAACACTGAAGCTTTCTTT
>TRBJ1-2|TRBV18|-|TRBD1
CASSPQRTGGNYGYTF
TGTGCCAGCTCACCGCAGAGGACAGGGGGCAACTATGGCTACACCTTC
>TRBJ2-7|TRBV12-3/TRBV12-4|medium-sized|-
CASTLELGTSYF
TGTGCCAGCACCCTCGAGCTCGGGACGAGCTACTTC
>TRBJ1-1|TRBV15|large|TRBD1
CATSIRQGGEAFF
TGTGCCACCAGCATAAGACAGGGGGGTGAAGCTTTCTTT